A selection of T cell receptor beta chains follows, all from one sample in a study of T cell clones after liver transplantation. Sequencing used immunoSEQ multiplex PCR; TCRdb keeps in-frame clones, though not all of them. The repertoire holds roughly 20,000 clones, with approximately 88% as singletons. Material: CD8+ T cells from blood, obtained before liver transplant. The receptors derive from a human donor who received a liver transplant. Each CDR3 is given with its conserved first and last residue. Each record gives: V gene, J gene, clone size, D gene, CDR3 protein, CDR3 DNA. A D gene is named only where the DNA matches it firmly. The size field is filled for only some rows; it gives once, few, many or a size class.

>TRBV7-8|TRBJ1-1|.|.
CASSLGGAEAFF
TGTGCCAGCAGCTTAGGGGGCGCTGAAGCTTTCTTT
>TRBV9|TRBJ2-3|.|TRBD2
CASSVLAGGQDTQYF
TGTGCCAGCAGCGTGCTAGCGGGAGGGCAAGATACGCAGTATTTT
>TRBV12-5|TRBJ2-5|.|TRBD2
CASARGLAGQETQYF
TGTGCTAGTGCCCGGGGACTAGCGGGACAAGAGACCCAGTACTTC
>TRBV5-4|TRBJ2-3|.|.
CASSLGLGGNTDTQYF
TGTGCCAGCAGCTTGGGACTTGGGGGGAACACAGATACGCAGTATTTT
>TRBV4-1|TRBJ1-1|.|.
CASSQAALLAEAFF
TGCGCCAGCAGCCAAGCGGCACTGCTGGCTGAAGCTTTCTTT
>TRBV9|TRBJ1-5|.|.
CASSPGDGPNQPQHF
TGTGCCAGCAGCCCAGGGGACGGCCCCAATCAGCCCCAGCATTTT
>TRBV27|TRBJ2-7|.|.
CASSPGTLGTEQYF
TGTGCCAGCAGCCCCGGGACACTGGGAACTGAGCAGTACTTC
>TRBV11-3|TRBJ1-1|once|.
CASSPNQGMTEAFF
TGTGCCAGCAGCCCGAATCAGGGGATGACTGAAGCTTTCTTT
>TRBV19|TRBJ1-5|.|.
CASTNGQPQHF
TGTGCCAGTACGAACGGTCAGCCCCAGCATTTT
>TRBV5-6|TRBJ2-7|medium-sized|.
CASSLGGLAAREQYF
TGTGCCAGCAGCTTGGGTGGGCTAGCTGCTCGGGAGCAGTACTTC
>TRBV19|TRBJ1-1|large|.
CASNLGSTEAFF
TGTGCCAGTAATCTGGGAAGCACTGAAGCTTTCTTT
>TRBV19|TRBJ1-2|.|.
CASSMAEYGYTF
TGTGCCAGTAGTATGGCGGAGTATGGCTACACCTTC
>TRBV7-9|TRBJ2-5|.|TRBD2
CASSLVVAGEETQYF
TGTGCCAGCAGCTTAGTGGTAGCGGGAGAAGAGACCCAGTACTTC
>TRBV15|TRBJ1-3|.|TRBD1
CATSRDRGTGNTIYF
TGTGCCACCAGCAGAGACAGGGGGACTGGAAACACCATATATTTT
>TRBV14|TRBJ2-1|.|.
CASSGGREPGNEQFF
TGTGCCAGCAGTGGGGGGCGGGAGCCGGGAAATGAGCAGTTCTTC
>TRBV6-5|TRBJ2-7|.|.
CASREGAYEQYF
TGTGCCAGCAGGGAAGGGGCATACGAGCAGTACTTC
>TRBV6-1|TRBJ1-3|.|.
CASIIERSSGNTIYF
TGTGCCAGCATTATTGAACGGAGCTCTGGAAACACCATATATTTT
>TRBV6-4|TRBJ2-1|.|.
CASSDSGGHEQFF
TGTGCCAGCAGTGACTCGGGAGGCCATGAGCAGTTCTTC
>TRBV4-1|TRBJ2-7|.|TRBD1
CASSQSTGIYEQYF
TGCGCCAGCAGCCAGTCGACAGGGATCTACGAGCAGTACTTC
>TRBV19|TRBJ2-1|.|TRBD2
CASSIGQGPYSGSYNEQFF
TGTGCCAGTAGTATAGGGCAAGGGCCCTATAGCGGGAGCTACAATGAGCAGTTCTTC
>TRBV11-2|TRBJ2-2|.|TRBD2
CASSLVPASGRVPGELFF
TGTGCCAGCAGCTTAGTACCAGCATCCGGGAGGGTCCCCGGGGAGCTGTTTTTT
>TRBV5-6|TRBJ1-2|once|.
CASSLYMNGYTF
TGTGCCAGCAGCTTGTACATGAATGGCTACACCTTC
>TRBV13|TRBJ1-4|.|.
CASSVGEATNEKLFF
TGTGCCAGCAGTGTGGGGGAAGCAACTAATGAAAAACTGTTTTTT
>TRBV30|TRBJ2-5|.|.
CAWSVDGGETQYF
TGTGCCTGGAGTGTAGACGGGGGAGAGACCCAGTACTTC
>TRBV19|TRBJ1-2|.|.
CASSIGQMYGYTF
TGTGCCAGTAGTATAGGACAGATGTATGGCTACACCTTC
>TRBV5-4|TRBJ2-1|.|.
CASSLVLDDSDEQFF
TGTGCCAGCAGCTTGGTGTTAGATGATAGCGATGAGCAGTTCTTC
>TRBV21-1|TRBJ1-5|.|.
CASSTSGTGCRYSNQPQHF
TGTGCCAGCAGCACCTCCGGGACAGGTTGCCGATATAGCAATCAGCCCCAGCATTTT
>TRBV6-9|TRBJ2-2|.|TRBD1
CAPLGQDAGELFF
TGTGCCCCCCTAGGACAGGATGCCGGGGAGCTGTTTTTT
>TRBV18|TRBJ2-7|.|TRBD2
CASSPRLAGVPEQYF
TGTGCCAGCTCACCCCGACTAGCGGGAGTTCCCGAGCAGTACTTC
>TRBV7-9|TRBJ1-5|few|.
CASLRRASNQPQHF
TGTGCCAGCCTACGCAGGGCTAGCAATCAGCCCCAGCATTTT
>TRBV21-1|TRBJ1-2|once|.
CASSKGTPLYGYTF
TGTGCCAGCAGCAAAGGTACACCCCTCTATGGCTACACCTTC
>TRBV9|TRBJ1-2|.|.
CASSERDPKGKYRGYGYTF
TGTGCCAGCAGCGAACGGGACCCCAAAGGGAAGTATCGAGGCTATGGCTACACCTTC
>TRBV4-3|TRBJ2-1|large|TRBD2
CASSHIARAGARDEQFF
TGCGCCAGCAGCCACATTGCCAGAGCGGGAGCTAGAGATGAGCAGTTCTTC
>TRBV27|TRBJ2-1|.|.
CASNPVSSYNEQFF
TGTGCCAGCAATCCGGTTAGCTCCTACAATGAGCAGTTCTTC
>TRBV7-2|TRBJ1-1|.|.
CASSLDAEAFF
TGTGCCAGCAGCTTAGACGCTGAAGCTTTCTTT
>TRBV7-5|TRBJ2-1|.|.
CVRSLVGAGIYNEQFF
.
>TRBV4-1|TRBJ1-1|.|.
CASSQVGENTEAFF
TGCGCCAGCAGCCAAGTGGGGGAGAACACTGAAGCTTTCTTT
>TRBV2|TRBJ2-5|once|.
CASSEPTDTSWAQYF
TGTGCCAGCAGTGAACCAACTGATACCTCGTGGGCCCAGTACTTC
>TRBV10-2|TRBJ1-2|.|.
CASSNRDTNYGYTF
TGCGCCAGCAGTAACCGGGACACCAACTATGGCTACACCTTC
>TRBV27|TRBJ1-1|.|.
CASSLGANTEAFF
TGTGCCAGCAGTTTAGGGGCGAACACTGAAGCTTTCTTT
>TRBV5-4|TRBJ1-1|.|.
CASSLAPSVTEAFF
TGTGCCAGCAGCTTGGCTCCCAGTGTTACTGAAGCTTTCTTT
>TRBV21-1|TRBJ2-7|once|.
CASSTRTGNQNEQYF
TGTGCCAGCAGCACCCGGACAGGGAATCAGAACGAGCAGTACTTC
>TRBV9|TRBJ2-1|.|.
CASSEGLFSYNEQFF
TGTGCCAGCAGCGAGGGTCTCTTCTCCTACAATGAGCAGTTCTTC
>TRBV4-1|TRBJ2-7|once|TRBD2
CASSQEGSGRTYEQYF
TGCGCCAGCAGCCAAGAAGGAAGCGGGAGGACGTACGAGCAGTACTTC
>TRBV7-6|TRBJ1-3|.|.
CASSASRVFALNTIYF
TGTGCCAGCAGCGCATCAAGGGTGTTCGCCCTAAACACCATATATTTT
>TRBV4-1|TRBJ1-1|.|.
CASSQDKDTEAFF
TGCGCCAGCAGCCAAGATAAAGACACTGAAGCTTTCTTT
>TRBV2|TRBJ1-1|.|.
CASTPLGTEAFF
TGTGCCAGCACACCACTTGGGACTGAAGCTTTCTTT
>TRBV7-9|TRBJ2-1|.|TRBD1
CASSTTVTGVNEQFF
TGTGCCAGCAGCACCACCGTGACAGGGGTCAATGAGCAGTTCTTC
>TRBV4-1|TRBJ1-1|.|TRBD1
CASSQGQGVPEAFF
TGCGCCAGCAGCCAAGGACAGGGGGTCCCTGAAGCTTTCTTT
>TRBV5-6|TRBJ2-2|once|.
CASSLPGSYTGELFF
TGTGCCAGCAGCTTACCCGGGTCCTACACCGGGGAGCTGTTTTTT
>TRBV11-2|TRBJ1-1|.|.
CASSLGANTEAFF
TGTGCCAGCAGCTTAGGGGCGAACACTGAAGCTTTCTTT